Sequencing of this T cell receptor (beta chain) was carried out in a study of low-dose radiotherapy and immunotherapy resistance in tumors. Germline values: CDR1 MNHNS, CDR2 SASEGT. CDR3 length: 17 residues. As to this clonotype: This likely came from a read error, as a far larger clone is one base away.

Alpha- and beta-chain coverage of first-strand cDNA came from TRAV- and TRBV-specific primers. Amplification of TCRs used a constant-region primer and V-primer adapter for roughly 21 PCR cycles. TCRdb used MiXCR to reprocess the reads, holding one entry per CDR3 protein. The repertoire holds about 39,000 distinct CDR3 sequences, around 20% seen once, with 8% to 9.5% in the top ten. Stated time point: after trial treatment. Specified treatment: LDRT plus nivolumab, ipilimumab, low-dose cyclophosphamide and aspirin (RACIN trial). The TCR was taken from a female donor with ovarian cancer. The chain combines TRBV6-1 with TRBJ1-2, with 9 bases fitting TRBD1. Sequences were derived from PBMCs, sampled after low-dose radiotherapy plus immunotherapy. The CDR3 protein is CASTINTLRDREYDYTF. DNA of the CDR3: TGTGCCAGCACCATCAATACGCTCCGGGACAGGGAGTATGACTACACCTTC.